These 20 T cell receptor beta chains share one sample of origin, sequenced in a study of T cells in Graves' hyperthyroidism and ophthalmopathy. Amplification targeted TCR beta CDR3 regions from RNA transcripts. HTBI primers were used for first-round RT-PCR of the TCR CDR3. Each CDR3 protein is one row after TCRdb ran MiXCR on the multiplex PCR reads. The repertoire consists of roughly 510,000 distinct CDR3 sequences, with approximately 48% occurring once and the leading ten covering about 40%. What was sequenced was peripheral blood or thyroid tissue (not recorded which). The receptors stem from an adult woman with Graves' disease, either hyperthyroidism or ophthalmopathy (not recorded which).

This clonotype showed up just a few times. The chain is built from TRBV25-1 and TRBJ1-2; perhaps TRBD1 as D (6 bases). This CDR3 is 13 amino acids long. The germline V gene encodes CDR1 MGHDK and CDR2 SYGVNS. V lost 2 bases and J lost 5, with 9 bases in between. The CDR3 sequence is CASSEIQGYGYTF. The CDR3 nucleotides read TGTGCCAGCAGTGAAATACAGGGTTATGGCTACACCTTC.

This clonotype has more than one count but fewer than ten. The chain links TRBV14 to TRBJ1-1; tentative D call: TRBD1 (5 bases). V lost 3 bases and J lost 11, with 16 bases in between. Germline lookup yields CDR1 SGHDN and CDR2 FVKESK. The CDR3 length is 13 residues. CDR3: CASSQGWGTGAFF. Written as DNA, the CDR3 is TGTGCCAGCAGCCAGGGGTGGGGGACCGGGGCTTTCTTT.

V and J are TRBV10-2 and TRBJ2-7; D gene uncertain. This CDR3 comprises 15 residues. Per germline, CDR1 WSHSY and CDR2 SAAADI. V was clipped by 2 bases and J by 5 bases, with 16 bases between them. CDR3 nucleotides: TGCGCCAGCAGTGAGGGGTTCGAGGATGGGGACGAGCAGTACTTC. Translation gives CASSEGFEDGDEQYF.

The chain joins TRBV10-3 to TRBJ1-4, with D possibly TRBD1 on 6 matching bases. Germline assignment: CDR1 ENHRY and CDR2 SYGVKD. With 11 bases removed from V and 3 bases from J, the gap between germline ends came to 10 bases. The CDR3 contains 12 residues. CDR3: CALGTPNEKLFF. CDR3 sequence (DNA): TGTGCCCTGGGGACACCTAATGAAAAACTGTTTTTT.

J is TRBJ1-2 and V is TRBV5-1; tentative D call: TRBD1 (5 bases). The CDR3 length is 11 residues. Germline CDR1 reads SGHRS; CDR2 reads YFSETQ. The V end lost 7 bases, the J end lost 8 bases, and 12 bases lay between the germline ends. The CDR3 spells CASCRDGGYTF. CDR3 coding DNA: TGCGCCAGCTGCCGGGACGGGGGCTACACCTTC. Variable domain in full (rest from reference TRBV5-1 and TRBJ1-2): KAGVTQTPRYLIKTRGQQVTLSCSPISGHRSVSWYQQTPGQGLQFLFEYFSETQRNKGNFPGRFSGRQFSNSRSEMNVSTLELGDSALYLCASCRDGGYTFGSGTRLTVV.

V is TRBV9 and J is TRBJ1-6; no definite D call. From germline, CDR1 is SGDLS and CDR2 YYNGEE. V was shortened by 0 bases and J by 5 bases, with 9 bases between the two germline ends. CDR3 length equals 15 residues. The chain's CDR3 is CASSVGSSNNSPLHF. Here the CDR3 DNA reads TGTGCCAGCAGCGTAGGGTCCTCGAATAATTCACCCCTCCACTTT.

In this sample, this clonotype turned up once. This rearrangement joins TRBV10-3 to TRBJ2-2; tentatively, D is TRBD2 (5 bases). V shed 6 bases and J shed 13 bases, with 12 bases lying between them. Germline V gene lookup returns CDR1 ENHRY and CDR2 SYGVKD. CDR3 size: 11 residues. CDR3 DNA sequence: TGTGCCATCAGATCCGCCGAGGGGCTGTTTTTT. It is translated as CAIRSAEGLFF.

The sample holds many counts of this clonotype. The V gene is TRBV29-1, the J gene TRBJ1-2; D gene ambiguous. Trimming stripped 6 bases from V and 0 bases from J, with 8 bases between. There are 12 residues in the CDR3. Germline CDR1 and CDR2: SQVTM and ANQGSEA. The CDR3 spells CSVDGANYGYTF. CDR3 coding DNA: TGCAGCGTCGACGGAGCTAACTATGGCTACACCTTC.

This chain uses TRBV10-3 with TRBJ2-5; a possible D gene is TRBD2 (5 bases). Per germline, CDR1 ENHRY and CDR2 SYGVKD. With 6 bases removed from V and 5 bases from J, the gap between germline ends came to 13 bases. The CDR3 runs 13 residues. Written as DNA, the CDR3 is TGTGCCATCAGCCGGGGTAGCAGGGAGACCCAGTACTTC. This codes for CAISRGSRETQYF.

This clonotype occurred many times. The chain recombines TRBV11-2 with TRBJ1-1; D remains ambiguous. V shed 5 bases and J shed 7 bases, with 20 bases lying between them. The CDR3 covers 15 residues. CDR1 and CDR2 from the germline V gene are SGHAT and FQNNGV. In nucleotides, the CDR3 is TGTGCCAGCAGCACTTCGGGTCTCTTAAAGGGTGAAGCTTTCTTT. Protein: CASSTSGLLKGEAFF.

The gene calls are TRBV7-9 and TRBJ1-2, with D possibly being TRBD1 (6 bases). V lost 1 base to trimming and J lost 6 bases, with 12 bases between them. Germline-derived CDR1 and CDR2 are SEHNR and FQNEAQ (reference sequence). The CDR3 is 14 residues long. The CDR3, as DNA: TGTGCCAGCAGCTTAGGAACAGGGCAGGATGGCTACACCTTC. Its protein product is CASSLGTGQDGYTF.

Note on this clonotype: Mismatch with germline at one junction end may stem from a read error. The V call is TRBV28, the J call TRBJ2-2; 13 bases line up with TRBD2. Per the germline V gene, CDR1 is MDHEN and CDR2 is SYDVKM. This CDR3 spans 15 amino acids. The CDR3 region has the DNA TGTGCCAGCAGTTCACTAGCGGGAGGGCCTGGAGAGCAGTTTTTT. Protein sequence: CASSSLAGGPGEQFF.

The chain recombines TRBV19 with TRBJ1-5; tentatively, D is TRBD1 (5 bases). The CDR3 spans 14 residues. V lost 6 bases to trimming and J lost 3 bases, with 12 bases between them. CDR1 is LNHDA, CDR2 SQIVND, per germline (reference sequence). As DNA, the CDR3 is TGTGCCAGTAGGATCGGGACCTACAATCAGCCCCAGCATTTT. Its translation: CASRIGTYNQPQHF.

The CDR3 nucleotides are TGTGCAAGCGGAGGGACAGGGATTGGTGAAAAACTGTTTTTT. It is translated as CASGGTGIGEKLFF. V usage is TRBV12-3 or TRBV12-4 and J usage is TRBJ1-4, with TRBD1 matching over 9 bases. The CDR3 has 14 amino acids.

This chain joins TRBV10-2 and TRBJ2-7; TRBD2 matches 15 bases. The DNA end favors TRBJ2-1, so the J call may be wrong. The CDR3 extends over 18 amino acids. Looked up from germline, CDR1 is WSHSY and CDR2 is SAAADI. CDR3 nucleotide sequence: TGCGCCAGCAGTGGGACTAGCGGGAGGGCCACCTTGTTAAATGAGCAGTTCTTC. This codes for CASSGTSGRATLLNEQFF.

The chain recombines TRBV7-6 with TRBJ2-5; D may be TRBD2 (6 bases). This CDR3 comprises 14 residues. The germline gives CDR1 SGHVS, CDR2 FNYEAQ. V lost 4 bases and J 4 bases, leaving 13 bases between the germline ends. The CDR3 region has the DNA TGTGCCAGCAGCTCACCGGTGGAGGGAGAGACCCAGTACTTC. It specifies CASSSPVEGETQYF.

This clonotype has a count of ten or more. V and J are TRBV4-3 and TRBJ2-7, with 9 bases identical to TRBD1. This CDR3 has 14 residues. Looked up from germline, CDR1 is LGHNA and CDR2 is YSLEER. Germline trimming cut 0 bases from V and 3 bases from J; bases unmatched to any gene: 0. DNA for the CDR3: TGCGCCAGCAGCCAAGAGGACAGGGGCTACGAGCAGTACTTC. As protein: CASSQEDRGYEQYF.

The chain combines TRBV19 with TRBJ2-3; no definite D call. V lost 7 bases and J 2 bases, leaving 10 bases between the germline ends. Germline-derived CDR1 and CDR2 are LNHDA and SQIVND (reference sequence). The CDR3 runs 13 residues. For the CDR3, the DNA is TGTGCCAGTATGGGTAGAGCCACAGATACGCAGTATTTT. This codes for CASMGRATDTQYF.

The chain carries TRBV5-5 and TRBJ1-2; 9 bases align to TRBD1. Unmatched junction bases numbered 10, after V lost 0 bases and J lost 4 bases. CDR3 length: 17 amino acids. The germline V gene has CDR1 SGHKS and CDR2 YYEKEE (reference sequence). CDR3 in DNA: TGTGCCAGCAGCTTGGGGGACAGGGCCGATCGGGGCTATGGCTACACCTTC. It encodes CASSLGDRADRGYGYTF.

Comment on this clonotype: A read error may produce the germline difference seen at one junction end. This chain links TRBV7-7 with TRBJ2-5, with 8 positions matching TRBD2. Germline loops: CDR1 SSHAT, CDR2 FNYEAQ (reference sequence). The CDR3 contains 16 residues. The DNA of the CDR3 is TGTGCTAGCAGCTTAGCTAGCGGGTTCCACAATGAGACCCAGTACTTC. It specifies CASSLASGFHNETQYF.